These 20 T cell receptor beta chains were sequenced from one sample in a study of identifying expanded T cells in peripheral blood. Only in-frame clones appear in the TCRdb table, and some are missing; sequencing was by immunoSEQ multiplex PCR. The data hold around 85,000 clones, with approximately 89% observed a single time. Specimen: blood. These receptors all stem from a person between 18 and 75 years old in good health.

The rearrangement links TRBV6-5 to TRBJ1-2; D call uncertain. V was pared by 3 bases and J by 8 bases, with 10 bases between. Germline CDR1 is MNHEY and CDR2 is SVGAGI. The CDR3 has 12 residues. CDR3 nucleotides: TGTGCCAGCAGTTATCCCGAGGGCGGCTACACCTTC. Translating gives CASSYPEGGYTF.

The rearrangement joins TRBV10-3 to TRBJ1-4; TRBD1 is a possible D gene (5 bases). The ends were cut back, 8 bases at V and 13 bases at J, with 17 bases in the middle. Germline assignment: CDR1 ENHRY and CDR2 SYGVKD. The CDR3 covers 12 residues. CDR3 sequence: CAIQQNPGTLFF. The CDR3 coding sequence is TGTGCCATCCAACAGAACCCCGGGACACTGTTTTTT.

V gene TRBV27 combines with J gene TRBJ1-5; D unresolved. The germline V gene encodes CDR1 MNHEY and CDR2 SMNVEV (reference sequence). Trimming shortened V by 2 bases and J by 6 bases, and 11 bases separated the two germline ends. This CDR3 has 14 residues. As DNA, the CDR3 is TGTGCCAGCAGTTTAATTGGAGGGCTTCAGCCCCAGCATTTT. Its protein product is CASSLIGGLQPQHF.

The CDR3 DNA reads TGTGCCAGCAGTTCCAGGATCAGGACAGGATCGACCCAGTATTTT. Translating gives CASSSRIRTGSTQYF. The V and J genes are TRBV28 and TRBJ2-3; 7 nucleotides agree with TRBD1. This CDR3 is 15 amino acids long. J lost 12 bases, V lost 4 bases, and 16 bases had no gene match. Germline V lookup: CDR1 MDHEN, CDR2 SYDVKM.

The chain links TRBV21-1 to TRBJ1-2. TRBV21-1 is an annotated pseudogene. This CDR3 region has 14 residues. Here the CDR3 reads CASSQRASGYGYTF. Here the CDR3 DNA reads TGTGCCAGCAGCCAACGAGCCTCTGGCTATGGCTACACCTTC.

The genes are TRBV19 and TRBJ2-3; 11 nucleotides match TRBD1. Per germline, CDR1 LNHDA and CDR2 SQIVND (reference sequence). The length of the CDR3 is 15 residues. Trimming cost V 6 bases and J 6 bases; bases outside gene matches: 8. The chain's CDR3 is CASRSGQGASDTQYF. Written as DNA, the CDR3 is TGTGCCAGTAGATCCGGACAGGGGGCATCCGATACGCAGTATTTT.

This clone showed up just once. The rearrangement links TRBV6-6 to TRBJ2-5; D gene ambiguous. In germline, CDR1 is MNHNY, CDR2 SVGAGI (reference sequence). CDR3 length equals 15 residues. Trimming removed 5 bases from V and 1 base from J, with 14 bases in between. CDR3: CASSLSRLAQETQYF. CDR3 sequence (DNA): TGTGCCAGCAGTCTCTCCCGACTGGCCCAAGAGACCCAGTACTTC.

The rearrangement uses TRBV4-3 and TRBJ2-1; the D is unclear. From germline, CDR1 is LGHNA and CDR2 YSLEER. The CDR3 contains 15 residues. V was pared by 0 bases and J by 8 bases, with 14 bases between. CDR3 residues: CASSQDDFGVYEQFF. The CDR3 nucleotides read TGCGCCAGCAGCCAAGATGATTTTGGCGTTTATGAGCAGTTCTTC.

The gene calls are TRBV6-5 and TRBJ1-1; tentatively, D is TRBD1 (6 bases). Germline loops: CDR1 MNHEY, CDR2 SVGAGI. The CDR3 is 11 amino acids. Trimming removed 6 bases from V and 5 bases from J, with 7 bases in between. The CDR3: CASRGGTEAFF. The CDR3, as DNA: TGTGCCAGCAGAGGGGGTACTGAAGCTTTCTTT.

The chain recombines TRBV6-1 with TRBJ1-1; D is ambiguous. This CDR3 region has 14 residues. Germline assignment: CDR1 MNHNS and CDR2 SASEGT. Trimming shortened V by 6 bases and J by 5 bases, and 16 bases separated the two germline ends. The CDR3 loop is CASRGSLWGTEAFF. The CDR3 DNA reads TGTGCCAGCAGGGGTTCTCTCTGGGGAACTGAAGCTTTCTTT.

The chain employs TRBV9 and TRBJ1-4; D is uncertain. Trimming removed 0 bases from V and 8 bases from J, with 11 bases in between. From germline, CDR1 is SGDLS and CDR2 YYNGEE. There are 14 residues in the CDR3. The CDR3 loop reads CASSVALGQEKLFF. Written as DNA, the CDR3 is TGTGCCAGCAGCGTAGCACTGGGTCAGGAAAAACTGTTTTTT.

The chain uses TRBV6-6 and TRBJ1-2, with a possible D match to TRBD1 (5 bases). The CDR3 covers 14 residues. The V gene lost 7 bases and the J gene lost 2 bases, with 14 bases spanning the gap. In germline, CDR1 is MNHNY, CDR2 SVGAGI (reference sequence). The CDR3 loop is CASNLGPPNYGYTF. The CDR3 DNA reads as TGTGCCAGCAATTTGGGACCGCCCAACTATGGCTACACCTTC.

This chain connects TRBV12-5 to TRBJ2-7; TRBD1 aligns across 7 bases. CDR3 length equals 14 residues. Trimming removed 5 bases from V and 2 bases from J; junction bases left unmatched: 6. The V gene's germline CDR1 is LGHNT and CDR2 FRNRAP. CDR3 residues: CASGHHDRAYEQYF. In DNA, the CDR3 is TGTGCTAGTGGTCACCACGACAGGGCCTACGAGCAGTACTTC.

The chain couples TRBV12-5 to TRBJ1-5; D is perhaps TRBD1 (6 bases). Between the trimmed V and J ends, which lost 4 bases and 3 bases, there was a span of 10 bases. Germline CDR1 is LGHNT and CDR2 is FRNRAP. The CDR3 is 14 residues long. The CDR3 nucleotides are TGTGCTAGTGGTTCAGGGGCAGTCAATCAGCCCCAGCATTTT. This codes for CASGSGAVNQPQHF.

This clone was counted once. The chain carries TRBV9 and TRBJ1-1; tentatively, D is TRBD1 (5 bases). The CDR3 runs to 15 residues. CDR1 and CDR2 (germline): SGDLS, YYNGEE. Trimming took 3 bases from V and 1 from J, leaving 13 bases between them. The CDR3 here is CASSAQTGGNTEAFF. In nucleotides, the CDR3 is TGTGCCAGCAGCGCCCAAACCGGGGGGAACACTGAAGCTTTCTTT.

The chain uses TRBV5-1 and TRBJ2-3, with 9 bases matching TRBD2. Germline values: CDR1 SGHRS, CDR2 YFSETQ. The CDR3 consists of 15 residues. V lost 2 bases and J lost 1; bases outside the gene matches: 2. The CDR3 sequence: CASSFIAGGTDTQYF. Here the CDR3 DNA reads TGCGCCAGCAGCTTCATAGCGGGGGGCACAGATACGCAGTATTTT.

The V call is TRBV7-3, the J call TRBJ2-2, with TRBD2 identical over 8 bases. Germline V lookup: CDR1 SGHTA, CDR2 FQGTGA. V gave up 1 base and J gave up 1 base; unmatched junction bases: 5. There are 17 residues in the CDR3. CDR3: CASSLRRLAGNTGELFF. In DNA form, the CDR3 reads TGTGCCAGCAGCTTAAGGCGGCTAGCGGGGAACACCGGGGAGCTGTTTTTT.

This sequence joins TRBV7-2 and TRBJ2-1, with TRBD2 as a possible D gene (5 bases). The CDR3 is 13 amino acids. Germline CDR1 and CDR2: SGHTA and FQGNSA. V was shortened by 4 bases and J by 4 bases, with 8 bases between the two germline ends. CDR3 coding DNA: TGTGCCAGCAGCTCGGACTCTTACAATGAGCAGTTCTTC. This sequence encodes CASSSDSYNEQFF.

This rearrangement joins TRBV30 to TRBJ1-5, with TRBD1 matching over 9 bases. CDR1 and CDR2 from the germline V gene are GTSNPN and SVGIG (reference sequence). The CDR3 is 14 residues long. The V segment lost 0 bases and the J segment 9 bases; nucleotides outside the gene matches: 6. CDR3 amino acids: CAWSVGTGSGPQHF. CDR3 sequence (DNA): TGTGCCTGGAGTGTAGGGACAGGGTCGGGGCCCCAGCATTTT.

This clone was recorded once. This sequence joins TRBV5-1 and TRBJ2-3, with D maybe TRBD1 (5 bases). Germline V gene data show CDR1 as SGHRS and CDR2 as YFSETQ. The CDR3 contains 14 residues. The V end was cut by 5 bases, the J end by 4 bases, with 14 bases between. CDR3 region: CASRLSGYADTQYF. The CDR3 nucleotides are TGCGCCAGCAGACTTTCAGGGTATGCAGATACGCAGTATTTT.